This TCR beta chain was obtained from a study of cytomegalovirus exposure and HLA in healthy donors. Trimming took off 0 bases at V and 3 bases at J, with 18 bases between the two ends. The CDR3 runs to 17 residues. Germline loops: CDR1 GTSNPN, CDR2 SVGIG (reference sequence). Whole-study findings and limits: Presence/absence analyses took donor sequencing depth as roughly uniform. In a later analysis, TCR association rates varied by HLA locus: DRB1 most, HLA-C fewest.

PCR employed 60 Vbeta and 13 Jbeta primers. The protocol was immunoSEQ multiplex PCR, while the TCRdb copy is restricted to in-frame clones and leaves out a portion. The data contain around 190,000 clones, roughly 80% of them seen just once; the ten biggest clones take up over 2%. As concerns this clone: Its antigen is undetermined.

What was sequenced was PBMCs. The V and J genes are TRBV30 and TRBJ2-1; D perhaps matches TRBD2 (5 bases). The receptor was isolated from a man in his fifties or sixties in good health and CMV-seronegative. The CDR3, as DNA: TGTGCCTGGAGTGTCTATCCGAATAGCGTAGACTACAATGAGCAGTTCTTC. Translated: CAWSVYPNSVDYNEQFF.